This T cell receptor beta chain derives from a study of T cells in Graves' hyperthyroidism and ophthalmopathy (dated by TCRdb to the late 2010s). For context, the study as a whole: Peripheral blood samples were taken at the time of initial diagnosis, prior to any treatment. A discovery cohort of about 100 patients, roughly 43 with Graves' ophthalmopathy and approximately 60 with stable Graves' hyperthyroidism, was used to find distinguishing TCR V-J signatures. Prospective prediction of ophthalmopathy was tested in an independent validation cohort of about 19 hyperthyroidism patients and roughly 16 patients who later progressed to ophthalmopathy. The 100 or so discovery patients were randomly split 7:3 into training and test sets. The study also compared thyroid tissue and blood T-cell repertoires from five or six Graves' hyperthyroidism patients. Following sampling, methimazole starting at 30 mg daily was given to hyperthyroidism patients, and high-dose intravenous methylprednisolone was given to ophthalmopathy patients. According to the paper, TCR Vbeta CDR3 sequencing was carried out on 135 peripheral blood samples, which came from under 50 ophthalmopathy, 80 or so hyperthyroidism and roughly 17 progressor patients.

Moderately to severely active disease, a Clinical Activity Score of at least 3, a NOSPECS grade of at least 4, and a duration under 3 months were present in ophthalmopathy patients. The study excluded patients with uncontrolled infections, other autoimmune diseases, pregnancy or lactation. Clinical symptoms, serum thyroxine and TRAb, thyroid ultrasound, and orbital computed tomography formed the basis for the diagnoses. PBMCs were isolated from about 10 ml of fresh peripheral blood by Ficoll-Paque density gradient centrifugation. Total RNA was extracted with Trizol reagent, and quality was checked on an Agilent 2100 Bioanalyzer. What the authors observed across the whole study: In validation, the model predicted progression to ophthalmopathy with just under 71% sensitivity and about 73% specificity, a median of about 6 months before onset. Sample size was not statistically predetermined, and blinding of investigators to group allocation was not performed. A 13 V-J signature model separated ophthalmopathy from stable hyperthyroidism, with nearly 90% sensitivity and around 84% specificity in cross-validation and 80%/75% in testing. Most expanded thyroid clonotypes (frequency above 0.001) were also found in blood, which suggests that blood repertoires may mirror thyroid immune responses.

As for this clonotype: The target of this receptor is not known. The sample holds no much larger clone one base away, and base qualities are not on file.

Amplification of TCR beta CDR3 regions was carried out from RNA transcripts. For the first round of RT-PCR on the TCR CDR3, the HTBI primer set was used together with the Qiagen OneStep RT-PCR kit. A second multiplex PCR round built the libraries, followed by size selection and purification. Libraries were sequenced paired-end with 100 bp reads on an Illumina HiSeq2000. As for how the authors treated the data: Raw data were processed with SOAPnuke, discarding reads with adapters, uncalled bases, mean Phred below 15, or no exact constant-primer or identifier match. COPE v1.2.5 was used to merge the high-quality paired reads, and each unique nucleotide sequence was defined as a clonotype. MiTCR v1.1 was used to align the clonotypes against IMGT TRBV, TRBD and TRBJ reference segments. The analysis was restricted to V-J combinations with a frequency above 0.0001, which together covered over 99% of the repertoires. The TCS score was defined as the ratio of F50 (clonal expansion) to E x V (chaos), calculated using BLOSUM62-based TCRdist between CDR3 peptides within each V-J. Welch's t-statistics and random forest reduced around 520 V-J features to 13, which were used in a naive Bayes classifier (R e1071). TCRdb trimmed the raw reads at Q25, called clones with MiXCR and kept productive beta chains. Every distinct CDR3 protein forms one entry, paired with its most common genes and DNA. TCRdb's processing, not the authors', yielded these V and J calls. This sample holds approximately 300,000 distinct CDR3 sequences; around a fifth were observed only once. The ten biggest clones cover under 45% of the sample.

The CDR3 numbers 14 residues from cysteine through phenylalanine. The DNA shown is the 42-base CDR3, in frame from base 1. The germline V gene (reference sequence) provides CDR1 MNHEY and CDR2 SMNVEV. V was cut back by 1 base and J by 7 bases, leaving a gap of 13 bases between them. This TCR was recovered from a man in his fifties with Graves' ophthalmopathy. The V and J segments used are TRBV27 and TRBJ1-2; D gene: possibly TRBD1, on 5 matching bases. The specimen sequenced was blood. The DNA reads as follows: TGTGCCAGCAGTTTATTGGGGGATTCCTCTGGCTACACCTTC. Translated, it gives CASSLLGDSSGYTF.